Below, 20 T cell receptor beta chains from the same sample are listed, as sequenced in a study of blood T cell repertoires in COVID-19. Data came from immunoSEQ multiplex PCR; TCRdb stores just in-frame clones and leaves some out. The data contain about 97,000 clones, approximately 91% of them singletons. What was sequenced was peripheral blood. These receptors originate from a man between 18 and 35 years old with acute or convalescent COVID-19.

The chain employs TRBV30 and TRBJ1-1; 7 bases agree with TRBD1. V gave up 0 bases and J gave up 10 bases; unmatched junction bases: 11. Germline CDR1 reads GTSNPN; CDR2 reads SVGIG (reference sequence). The CDR3 loop spans 14 amino acids. CDR3: CAWSVSSSRTGAFF. CDR3 in DNA: TGTGCCTGGAGTGTTAGTTCGAGTCGGACAGGAGCTTTCTTT.

This chain connects TRBV30 to TRBJ1-1; 10 nucleotides agree with TRBD1. The CDR3 has 15 amino acids. V lost 6 bases to trimming and J lost 5 bases; unmatched junction nucleotides: 12. Germline loops: CDR1 GTSNPN, CDR2 SVGIG (reference sequence). CDR3 sequence: CACRRDRGGGTEAFF. The CDR3 DNA follows: TGTGCCTGCCGCCGGGACAGGGGAGGGGGGACTGAAGCTTTCTTT.

This clone was observed a single time. V and J are TRBV27 and TRBJ2-1, with 12 bases fitting TRBD2. V was pared by 7 bases and J by 2 bases, with 15 bases of the junction left unmatched. Germline values: CDR1 MNHEY, CDR2 SMNVEV (reference sequence). The CDR3 spans 19 residues. The CDR3 DNA reads as TGTGCCAGCAACTCTAAGACTAGCGGGAGCTATATAGCCTACAATGAGCAGTTCTTC. Protein: CASNSKTSGSYIAYNEQFF.

The chain carries TRBV28 and TRBJ2-1, with TRBD2 identical over 11 bases. CDR1 is MDHEN and CDR2 is SYDVKM in the germline V gene. V was clipped by 2 bases and J by 5 bases; unmatched bases: 5. The CDR3 is 16 amino acids. This chain's CDR3 is CASSLTSGGAHNEQFF. The DNA of the CDR3 is TGTGCCAGCAGTTTAACTAGCGGGGGCGCGCACAATGAGCAGTTCTTC.

This clone was seen only once. The J gene is TRBJ2-1, the V gene TRBV30; 11 bases agree with TRBD1. The V gene's germline CDR1 is GTSNPN and CDR2 SVGIG (reference sequence). V shed 2 bases and J 7 bases; nucleotides not matched to a gene: 4. This CDR3 contains 14 residues. CDR3 in DNA: TGTGCCTGGAGTTTTGGACAGGGGGCGAATGAGCAGTTCTTC. It yields the protein CAWSFGQGANEQFF.

The V gene is TRBV7-2, the J gene TRBJ2-1; 7 positions agree with TRBD2. CDR3 length: 19 residues. From germline, CDR1 is SGHTA and CDR2 FQGNSA. Losses at the gene ends were 5 bases for V and 0 bases for J; bases not matched to a gene: 16. The CDR3 DNA reads TGTGCCAGCAGCCACCCGAGACTAGCTGCAGATAGCTCCTACAATGAGCAGTTCTTC. Its translation: CASSHPRLAADSSYNEQFF.

This sequence joins TRBV19 and TRBJ1-2, with D possibly being TRBD1 (5 bases). Germline-derived CDR1 and CDR2 are LNHDA and SQIVND (reference sequence). Deletions cut 3 bases from V and 2 bases from J, with 10 bases between. There are 14 residues in the CDR3. The CDR3: CASSIGRQNYGYTF. In DNA, the CDR3 is TGTGCCAGTAGTATCGGTAGACAGAACTATGGCTACACCTTC.

A single count supports this clone. The chain employs TRBV3-1 (or the pseudogene TRBV3-2) and TRBJ2-7; 10 nucleotides agree with TRBD2. The CDR3 covers 14 residues. The V and J ends lost 2 bases and 6 bases, in that order; junction bases with no gene match: 4. CDR1 is LGHDT and CDR2 is YNNKEL in the germline V gene (reference sequence). Written as DNA, the CDR3 is TGTGCCAGCAGCCAACTAGCGGGAGAGGCCGAGCAGTACTTC. Its translation: CASSQLAGEAEQYF.

The V and J genes are TRBV19 and TRBJ1-2; D unresolved. The CDR3 totals 12 residues. Trimming removed 0 bases from V and 6 bases from J, with 5 bases in between. The germline V gene has CDR1 LNHDA and CDR2 SQIVND (reference sequence). In DNA, the CDR3 is TGTGCCAGTAGTATAGAGAGGGATGGCTACACCTTC. Its translation: CASSIERDGYTF.

The chain has TRBV27 and TRBJ1-1, with a weak D call TRBD1 (5 bases). With 1 base removed from V and 4 bases from J, the gap between germline ends came to 10 bases. The CDR3 totals 14 residues. The germline V gene encodes CDR1 MNHEY and CDR2 SMNVEV (reference sequence). The CDR3 DNA is TGTGCCAGCAGTTTATATCAGGGAGGCACTGAAGCTTTCTTT. Translating gives CASSLYQGGTEAFF.

The rearrangement joins TRBV18 to TRBJ2-5; D unclear. Trimming removed 6 bases from V and 2 bases from J, with 13 bases in between. This CDR3 region has 14 residues. Germline loops: CDR1 KGHSH, CDR2 LQKENI. The CDR3 reads CASSPLSGQETQYF. The CDR3 coding sequence is TGTGCCAGCTCCCCCCTGTCAGGTCAAGAGACCCAGTACTTC.

DNA of the CDR3: TGTGCCTGGAGCCTCAGAGCCGGGACAGGGGGCGGGGGCTACACCTTC. This codes for CAWSLRAGTGGGGYTF. This sequence joins TRBV30 and TRBJ1-2, with 12 bases that match TRBD1. Germline V gene data show CDR1 as GTSNPN and CDR2 as SVGIG (reference sequence). The CDR3 has 16 residues. Unmatched junction bases numbered 13, after V lost 3 bases and J lost 8 bases.

This clone was detected once. The chain joins TRBV4-1 to TRBJ2-3, with 12 bases matching TRBD2. The germline gives CDR1 MGHRA, CDR2 YSYEKL. V lost 1 base, J lost 2 bases, and 4 bases stayed unmatched. The CDR3 totals 17 residues. Here the CDR3 reads CASSQGTSGTYTDTQYF. The CDR3, as DNA: TGCGCCAGCAGCCAAGGGACTAGCGGGACGTACACAGATACGCAGTATTTT.

V and J are TRBV7-9 and TRBJ1-2; TRBD1 matches at 9 bases. Germline V gene sequence: CDR1 SEHNR, CDR2 FQNEAQ (reference sequence). CDR3 length: 14 amino acids. V shed 5 bases, J shed 8 bases, and the junction held 9 bases outside the gene matches. The CDR3 protein is CASSESGTGRGYTF. CDR3 nucleotides: TGTGCCAGCAGCGAATCCGGGACAGGGAGAGGCTACACCTTC.

The chain employs TRBV6-1 and TRBJ1-2; TRBD1 might be the D (6 bases). Between the trimmed V and J ends, which lost 3 bases and 3 bases, there was a span of 14 bases. The germline CDR1 and CDR2 sequences are MNHNS and SASEGT. This CDR3 region has 15 residues. CDR3 in DNA: TGTGCCAGCAGTGATCGCGGACAGCGATACTATGGCTACACCTTC. This encodes CASSDRGQRYYGYTF.

This clone was counted once. This sequence joins TRBV5-1 and TRBJ2-3, with 7 bases identical to TRBD2. Trimming at V came to 5 bases and at J to 4 bases, leaving 13 bases not matched to a gene. The CDR3 length is 16 residues. Germline V gene lookup returns CDR1 SGHRS and CDR2 YFSETQ. The CDR3 region has the DNA TGCGCCAGCAGTTTAGGGGCCAGCGGGGAGGCAGATACGCAGTATTTT. Its protein product is CASSLGASGEADTQYF.

CDR3 sequence: CASSFSRGELFF. Here the CDR3 DNA reads TGTGCCAGCAGTTTTTCCCGCGGGGAGCTGTTTTTT. The V and J genes are TRBV12-3 or TRBV12-4 and TRBJ2-2; no clear D gene. V dropped 3 bases and J dropped 7 bases, with 6 bases sitting between them. The CDR3 contains 12 residues.

The rearrangement joins TRBV20-1 to TRBJ2-7, with TRBD2 matching over 9 bases. CDR3 length equals 14 residues. Germline CDR1 reads DFQATT; CDR2 reads SNEGSKA (reference sequence). Trimming cost V 3 bases and J 5 bases; bases outside gene matches: 8. The CDR3 bases are TGCAGTGCTAGTACTTTTGCGGGGGGGCACGAGCAGTACTTC. Translation: CSASTFAGGHEQYF.

V is TRBV5-1 and J is TRBJ2-3, with 8 bases fitting TRBD1. Germline V CDR1 and CDR2: SGHRS, YFSETQ. This CDR3 is 14 amino acids long. Germline trimming cut 4 bases from V and 5 bases from J; bases unmatched to any gene: 6. CDR3 protein: CASSKGQAGDTQYF. CDR3 nucleotides: TGCGCCAGCAGCAAGGGACAGGCAGGAGATACGCAGTATTTT.

CDR3 region: CSASAHGQQANEKLFF. The CDR3 nucleotides read TGCAGTGCTAGTGCCCACGGACAGCAAGCTAATGAAAAACTGTTTTTT. The chain recombines TRBV20-1 with TRBJ1-4; maybe TRBD1 (6 bases). The CDR3 length is 16 residues. Trimming removed 3 bases from V and 3 bases from J, with 17 bases in between. Germline V gene data show CDR1 as DFQATT and CDR2 as SNEGSKA (reference sequence).